These T cell receptor beta chains were read from a single sample in a study of control samples from healthy donors and cancer patients. Repertoires were generated with immunoSEQ multiplex PCR, while TCRdb's copy carries only in-frame clones and drops some. The sample includes around 110,000 clones, 70% to 90% of them seen just once. Sample: blood. Receptor source: a woman in her seventies in good health. The CDR3 runs from the conserved cysteine through the conserved F or W. Fields, in order: D gene, clone size, V gene, J gene, CDR3 DNA, CDR3 protein. The D gene is left open where the match is weak. Expanded clones get a size class; other rows say once, few or many, or leave the size out.

-	-	TRBV7-2	TRBJ1-1	TGTGCCAGCAGTCGAATGGGGGAAACGACTGAAGCTTTCTTT	CASSRMGETTEAFF
-	-	TRBV21-1	TRBJ2-3	TGTGCCAGCAGCAAAACTAGCGGGGGGCTGGGTGCGGATACGCAGTATTTT	CASSKTSGGLGADTQYF
-	once	TRBV2	TRBJ1-4	TGTGCCAGCAGTGCGGCAGGGGCTACTAATGAAAAACTGTTTTTT	CASSAAGATNEKLFF
TRBD1	-	TRBV6-5	TRBJ1-2	TGTGCCAGCAGTTCGGGACAGGGGAGGACAGGCTATGGCTACACCTTC	CASSSGQGRTGYGYTF
-	once	TRBV6-2/TRBV6-3	TRBJ2-5	TGTGCCAGCAGCACCTGGGGTACGGAGACCCAGTACTTC	CASSTWGTETQYF
-	many	TRBV5-4	TRBJ2-7	TGTGCCAGCAGCCCCCAGACCTCCTACGAGCAGTACTTC	CASSPQTSYEQYF
-	-	TRBV6-6	TRBJ1-1	TGTGCCAGCAGTTACGGGGGAAACACTGAAGCTTTCTTT	CASSYGGNTEAFF
TRBD2	-	TRBV7-9	TRBJ2-5	TGTGCCAGCAGCAGGCCCTCGCGGGGGGGCCAGGGGGAGACCCAGTACTTC	CASSRPSRGGQGETQYF
-	few	TRBV2	TRBJ1-1	TGTGCCAGCACGGGACTGGGGAACACTGAAGCTTTCTTT	CASTGLGNTEAFF
-	once	TRBV2	TRBJ2-7	TGTGCCAGCAGCGCCAACTACGAGCAGTACTTC	CASSANYEQYF
-	-	TRBV4-3	TRBJ2-6	TGCGCCAGCAGCCAAGATCTTACGAGCTCTGGGGCCAACGTCCTGACTTTC	CASSQDLTSSGANVLTF
-	-	TRBV29-1	TRBJ1-1	TGCAGCGTTGATCTTTGGGGTTCGGACACTGAAGCTTTCTTT	CSVDLWGSDTEAFF
-	once	TRBV6-5	TRBJ1-1	TGTGCCAGCAGCCGAGGGGGGAACACTGAAGCTTTCTTT	CASSRGGNTEAFF
-	-	TRBV2	TRBJ1-2	TGTGCCAGCAAACCGGGGGCGGACTATGGCTACACCTTC	CASKPGADYGYTF
-	once	TRBV7-9	TRBJ2-2	TGTGCCAGCAGCCCCAACCCGGTTCTTAACGGGGAGCTGTTTTTT	CASSPNPVLNGELFF
-	-	TRBV7-2	TRBJ2-2	TGTGCCAGCAGCTTAGATTCGGGAAACACCGGGGAGCTGTTTTTT	CASSLDSGNTGELFF
-	-	TRBV2	TRBJ1-1	TGTGCCACGGCGACGGACACTGAAGCTTTCTTT	CATATDTEAFF
-	-	TRBV5-1	TRBJ2-3	TGCGCCAGCAGTCACGGATCGGGCCCTAGCACAGATACGCAGTATTTT	CASSHGSGPSTDTQYF
-	-	TRBV19	TRBJ1-6	TGTGCCAGTAGCCTCAGGGCCGGAGATTCACCCCTCCACTTT	CASSLRAGDSPLHF
-	-	TRBV7-9	TRBJ2-7	TGTGCCAGCAGCACCGGGCCCCTCGAGCAGTACTTC	CASSTGPLEQYF
-	-	TRBV18	TRBJ2-7	TGTGCCAGCTCACCACCGAAGATCTACGAGCAGTACTTC	CASSPPKIYEQYF
-	-	TRBV29-1	TRBJ2-1	TGCAGCGTCTCCAGCGTATGGGAACAGTTCTTC	CSVSSVWEQFF
-	once	TRBV29-1	TRBJ2-2	TGCAGCGTTGATAGGGGCACCGGGGAGCTGTTTTTT	CSVDRGTGELFF
-	-	TRBV18	TRBJ2-2	TGTGCCAGCTCACCCCCGAGCACCGGGGAGCTGTTTTTT	CASSPPSTGELFF
-	-	TRBV4-2	TRBJ1-5	TGTGCCAGCAGCTCGGACCGAGGGGGGCCAGCTAATCAGCCCCAGCATTTT	CASSSDRGGPANQPQHF
-	once	TRBV4-3	TRBJ1-1	TGCGCCAGCAGCCCGGGCAGGGGCCCTGAAGCTTTCTTT	CASSPGRGPEAFF
TRBD1	-	TRBV7-6	TRBJ2-2	TGTGCCAGCAGCCCCTTTCGGACAGGGGGAAACACCGGGGAGCTGTTTTTT	CASSPFRTGGNTGELFF
-	-	TRBV5-1	TRBJ2-3	TGCGCCAGCAGCGATCCCAGACAGGGCACAGATACGCAGTATTTT	CASSDPRQGTDTQYF
TRBD1	-	TRBV2	TRBJ1-6	TGTGCCCCCAGCCCACAGGGGGGTTCACCCCTCCACTTT	CAPSPQGGSPLHF
-	-	TRBV5-4	TRBJ2-3	TGTGCCAGCAGCTTCCGGGGGTCGCCTACAGATACGCAGTATTTT	CASSFRGSPTDTQYF
-	-	TRBV4-1	TRBJ1-1	TGCGCCAGCAGCCAGGGACTGAGTATGAACACTGAAGCTTTCTTT	CASSQGLSMNTEAFF
-	-	TRBV6-5	TRBJ1-4	TGTGCCAGCACCCGAACCGGGTTTGGTGAAAAACTGTTTTTT	CASTRTGFGEKLFF
-	-	TRBV6-5	TRBJ2-1	TGTGCCAGCACCCCGAGACTAGGGGGCTACAATGAGCAGTTCTTC	CASTPRLGGYNEQFF
TRBD1	-	TRBV10-3	TRBJ1-4	TGTGTCATCAGTGACTCCCGGGACAGTAATGAAAAACTGTTTTTT	CVISDSRDSNEKLFF
TRBD2	-	TRBV12-5	TRBJ2-1	TGTGCTAGTGGTTTTTGGCCAGGGACTAGCGGGGGTTCGGGGTACAATGAGCAGTTCTTC	CASGFWPGTSGGSGYNEQFF
TRBD1	few	TRBV5-4	TRBJ2-2	TGTGCCAGCAGCTGGCCCGGGACAGGGAACACCGGGGAGCTGTTTTTT	CASSWPGTGNTGELFF
TRBD1	-	TRBV9	TRBJ1-6	TGTGCCAGCAGCCTCCCGGGACAGCCTAATTCACCCCTCCACTTT	CASSLPGQPNSPLHF
-	-	TRBV21-1	TRBJ1-1	TGTGCCAGCAGCAAAGGGGGTTTAGACAGGGGAAACACTGAAGCTTTCTTT	CASSKGGLDRGNTEAFF
-	-	TRBV19	TRBJ2-7	TGTGCCAGTAGTATTACGGACGGGCGGACCTACGAGCAGTACTTC	CASSITDGRTYEQYF
-	-	TRBV24-1	TRBJ2-2	TGTGCCACCAGCGCTCAGGCAACCGGGGAGCTGTTTTTT	CATSAQATGELFF